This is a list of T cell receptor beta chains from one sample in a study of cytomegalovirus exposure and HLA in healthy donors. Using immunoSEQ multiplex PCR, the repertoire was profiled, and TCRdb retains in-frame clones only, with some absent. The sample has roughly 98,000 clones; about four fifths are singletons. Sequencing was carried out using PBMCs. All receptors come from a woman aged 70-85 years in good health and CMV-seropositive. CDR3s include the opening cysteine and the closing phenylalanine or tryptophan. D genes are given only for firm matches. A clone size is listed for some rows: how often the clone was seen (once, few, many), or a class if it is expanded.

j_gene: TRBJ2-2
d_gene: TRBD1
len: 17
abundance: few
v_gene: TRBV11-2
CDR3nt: TGTGCCAGCAGCGTCCGGGACAGGGGAACTCCGGCCGGGGAGCTGTTTTTT
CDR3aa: CASSVRDRGTPAGELFF

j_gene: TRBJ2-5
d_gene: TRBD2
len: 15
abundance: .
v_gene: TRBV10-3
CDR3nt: TGTGCCATTGGGGGGGGAAACTCTGCCCAAGAGACCCAGTACTTC
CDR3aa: CAIGGGNSAQETQYF

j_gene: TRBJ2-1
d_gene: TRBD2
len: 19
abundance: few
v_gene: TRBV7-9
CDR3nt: TGTGCCAGCACCGTTCTGCGGGGGGGCTCGGGACCGCCGAATGATGAGCAGTTCTTC
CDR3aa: CASTVLRGGSGPPNDEQFF

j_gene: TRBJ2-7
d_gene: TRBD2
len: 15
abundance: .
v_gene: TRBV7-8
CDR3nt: TGTGCCAGCAGCTCCAGATTACTAGCGCTCTACGAGCAGTACTTC
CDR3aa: CASSSRLLALYEQYF

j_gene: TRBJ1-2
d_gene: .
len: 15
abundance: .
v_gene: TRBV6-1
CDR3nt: TGTGCCAGCACTTTGGAGATCGGAGCTAACTATGGCTACACCTTC
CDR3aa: CASTLEIGANYGYTF

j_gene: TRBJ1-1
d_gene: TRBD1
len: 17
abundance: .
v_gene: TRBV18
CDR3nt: TGTGCCAGCTCACCACTAAGACAGGGGAGAGAGAACACTGAAGCTTTCTTT
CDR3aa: CASSPLRQGRENTEAFF

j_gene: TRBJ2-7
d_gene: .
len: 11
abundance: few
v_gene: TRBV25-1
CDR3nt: TGTGCCAGCAGTGACCGCTACGAGCAGTACTTC
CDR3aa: CASSDRYEQYF

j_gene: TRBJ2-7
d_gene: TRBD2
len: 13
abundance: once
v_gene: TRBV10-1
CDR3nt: TGCGCCAGCAGTATAGCGGGAGGCTACGAGCAGTACTTC
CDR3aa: CASSIAGGYEQYF

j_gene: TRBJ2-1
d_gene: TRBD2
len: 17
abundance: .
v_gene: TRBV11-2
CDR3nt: TGTGCCAGCAGCTTATTTTTTAGCGGGAATTCCTACAATGAGCAGTTCTTC
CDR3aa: CASSLFFSGNSYNEQFF

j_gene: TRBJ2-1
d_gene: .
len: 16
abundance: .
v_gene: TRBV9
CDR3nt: TGTGCCAGCAGCGTCAAGTCGGGAAATCCCGGCGATGAGCAGTTCTTC
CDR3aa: CASSVKSGNPGDEQFF

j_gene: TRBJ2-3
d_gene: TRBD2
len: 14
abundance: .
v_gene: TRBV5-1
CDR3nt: TGCGCCAGCAGCAGACTAGCGGCGCAGGCTACGCAGTATTTT
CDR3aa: CASSRLAAQATQYF

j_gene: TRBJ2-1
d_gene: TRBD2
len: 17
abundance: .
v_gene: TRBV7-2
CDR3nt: TGTGCCAGCAGCCCGAGACCCGGGACTAGCCGGGGAGAGGAGCAGTTCTTC
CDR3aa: CASSPRPGTSRGEEQFF

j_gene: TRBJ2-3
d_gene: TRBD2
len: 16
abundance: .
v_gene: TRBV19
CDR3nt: TGTGCCAGTAGTGGAGTGGCTAGCGGGACAGTAGATACGCAGTATTTT
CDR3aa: CASSGVASGTVDTQYF

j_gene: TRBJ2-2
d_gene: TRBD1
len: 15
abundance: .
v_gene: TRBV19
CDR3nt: TGTGCCAGTAGTAGGAGACAGGGGTCCGCCGGGGAGCTGTTTTTT
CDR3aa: CASSRRQGSAGELFF

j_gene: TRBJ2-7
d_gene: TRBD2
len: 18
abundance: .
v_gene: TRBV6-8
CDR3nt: TGTGCCAGCAGCCAAAATACAGCAGCGGGAGGGCCTCCCTACGAGCAGTACTTC
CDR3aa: CASSQNTAAGGPPYEQYF

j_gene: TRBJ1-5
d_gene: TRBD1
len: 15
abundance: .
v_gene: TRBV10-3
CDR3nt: TGTGCCATCAGTGCGGACAGGGGGGTAAATCAGCCCCAGCATTTT
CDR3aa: CAISADRGVNQPQHF

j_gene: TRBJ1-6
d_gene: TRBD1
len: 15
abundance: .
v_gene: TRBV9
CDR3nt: TGTGCCAGCAGCGTAGGAGGGACAGGGAATTCACCCCTCCACTTT
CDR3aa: CASSVGGTGNSPLHF

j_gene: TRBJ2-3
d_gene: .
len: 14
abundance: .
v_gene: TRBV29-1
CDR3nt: TGCAGCGCTGGAGAGCGACAGTCCGCAGATACGCAGTATTTT
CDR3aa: CSAGERQSADTQYF

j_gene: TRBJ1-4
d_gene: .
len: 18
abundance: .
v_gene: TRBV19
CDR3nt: TGTGCCAGTAGTATGGTCGTCGGGGGAAGCTGGACTAATGAAAAACTGTTTTTT
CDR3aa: CASSMVVGGSWTNEKLFF

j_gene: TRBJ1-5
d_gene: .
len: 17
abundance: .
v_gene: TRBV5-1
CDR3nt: TGCGCCAGCAGCTTACTACCCGGTCCTATGGGCAATCAGCCCCAGCATTTT
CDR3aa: CASSLLPGPMGNQPQHF

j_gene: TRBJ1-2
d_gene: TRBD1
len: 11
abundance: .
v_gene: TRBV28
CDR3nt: TGTGGCGCAGGGGGGCGTCGGGGCTACACCTTC
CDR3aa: CGAGGRRGYTF

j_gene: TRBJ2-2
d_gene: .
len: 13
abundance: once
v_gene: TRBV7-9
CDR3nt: TGTGCCAGCAGCTCGGAGGGTGGCGGGGAGCTGTTTTTT
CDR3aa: CASSSEGGGELFF

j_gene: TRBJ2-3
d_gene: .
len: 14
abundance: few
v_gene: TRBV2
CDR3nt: TGTGCCAGCAGTTTCTGGACTAATACAGATACGCAGTATTTT
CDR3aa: CASSFWTNTDTQYF

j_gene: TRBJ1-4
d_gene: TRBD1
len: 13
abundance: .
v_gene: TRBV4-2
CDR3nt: TGTGCCAGCAGGGGACAGGAGAATGAAAAACTGTTTTTT
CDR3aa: CASRGQENEKLFF

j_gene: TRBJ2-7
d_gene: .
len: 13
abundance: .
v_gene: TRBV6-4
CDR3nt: TGTGCCAGCCGACAGGCCAATACCTACGAGCAGTACTTC
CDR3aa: CASRQANTYEQYF

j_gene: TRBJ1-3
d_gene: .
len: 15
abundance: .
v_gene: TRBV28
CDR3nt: TGTGCCAGCAGCGAGCTCACAGGGATTGGAAACACCATATATTTT
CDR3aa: CASSELTGIGNTIYF

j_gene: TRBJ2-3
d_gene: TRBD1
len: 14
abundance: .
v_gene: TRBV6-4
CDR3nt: TGTGCCAGCAGTGAAGGGGGCTGGTCAGATACGCAGTATTTT
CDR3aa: CASSEGGWSDTQYF

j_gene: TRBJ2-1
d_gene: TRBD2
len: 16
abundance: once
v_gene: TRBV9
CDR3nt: TGTGCCAGCAGCGTAGGGCCGGGGGGACTAATCGATGAGCAGTTCTTC
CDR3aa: CASSVGPGGLIDEQFF

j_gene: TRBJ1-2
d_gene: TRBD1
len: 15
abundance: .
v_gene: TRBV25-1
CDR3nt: TGTGCCAGCAGTCGCGGACAGGGAGGGTACTATGGCTACACCTTC
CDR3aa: CASSRGQGGYYGYTF

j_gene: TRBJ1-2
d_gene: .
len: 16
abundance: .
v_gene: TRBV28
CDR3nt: TGTGCCAGCAGTCCCCTGACAGTTTATCGTAACTATGGCTACACCTTC
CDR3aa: CASSPLTVYRNYGYTF

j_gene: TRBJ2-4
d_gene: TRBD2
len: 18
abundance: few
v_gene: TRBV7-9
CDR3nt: TGTGCCAGCAGCTTAGGCGGGGGGCCGGTGCTGGCTAAAAACATTCAGTACTTC
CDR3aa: CASSLGGGPVLAKNIQYF

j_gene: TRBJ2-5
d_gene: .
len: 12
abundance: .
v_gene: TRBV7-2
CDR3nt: TGTGCCAGCAGCTTGGACATTCAGACCCAGTACTTC
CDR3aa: CASSLDIQTQYF

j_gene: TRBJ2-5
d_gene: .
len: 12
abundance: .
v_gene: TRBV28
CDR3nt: TGTGCCACGACGGGGGTCTTGGAGACCCAGTACTTC
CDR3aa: CATTGVLETQYF

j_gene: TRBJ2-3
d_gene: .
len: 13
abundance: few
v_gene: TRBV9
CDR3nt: TGTGCCAGCAGCGGGAGCGGCGCAGATACGCAGTATTTT
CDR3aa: CASSGSGADTQYF

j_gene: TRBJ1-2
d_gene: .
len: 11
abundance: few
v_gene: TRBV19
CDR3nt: TGTGCCACCCAATACTCCTATGGCTACACCTTC
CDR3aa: CATQYSYGYTF

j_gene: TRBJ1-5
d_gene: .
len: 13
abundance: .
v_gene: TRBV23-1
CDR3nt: TGCGCCAGCGGGGACGGGGGGAATCAGCCCCAGCATTTT
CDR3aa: CASGDGGNQPQHF

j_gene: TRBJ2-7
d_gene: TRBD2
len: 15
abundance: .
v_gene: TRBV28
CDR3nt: TGTGCCAGCAGGTTCCCGGGACTAGTGAGTGACGAGCAGTACTTC
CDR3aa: CASRFPGLVSDEQYF

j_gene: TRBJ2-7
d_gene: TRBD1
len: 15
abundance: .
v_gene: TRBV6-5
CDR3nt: TGTGCCAGCAGCCTCACCGGGACAGGGGGCATCGAGCAGTACTTC
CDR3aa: CASSLTGTGGIEQYF

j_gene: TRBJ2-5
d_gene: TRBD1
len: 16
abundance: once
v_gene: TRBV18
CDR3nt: TGTGCCAGCTCACCACGGTCAGGGGGCGTGGTGGAGACCCAGTACTTC
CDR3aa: CASSPRSGGVVETQYF

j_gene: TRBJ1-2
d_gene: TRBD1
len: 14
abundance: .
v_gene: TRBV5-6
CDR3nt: TGTGCCAGCAGCTCCGACAGGGGTCAATATGGCTACACCTTC
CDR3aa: CASSSDRGQYGYTF

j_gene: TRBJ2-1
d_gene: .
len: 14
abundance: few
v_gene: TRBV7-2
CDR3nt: TGTGCCAGCAGCTTTAGCGCTACCTACAATGAGCAGTTCTTC
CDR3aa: CASSFSATYNEQFF

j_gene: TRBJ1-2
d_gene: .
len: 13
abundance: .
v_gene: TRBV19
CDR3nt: TGTGCCAGTAGTCCCACCATCGGCTATGGCTACACCTTC
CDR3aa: CASSPTIGYGYTF

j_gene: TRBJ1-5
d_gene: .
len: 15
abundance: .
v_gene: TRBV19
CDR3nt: TGTGCCAGTAGGCTCGGGTTCGGGGGCAATCAGCCCCAGCATTTT
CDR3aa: CASRLGFGGNQPQHF

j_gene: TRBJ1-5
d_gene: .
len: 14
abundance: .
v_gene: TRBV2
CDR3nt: TGTGCCAGCTCGGCAGACAACATCGATCAGCCCCAGCATTTT
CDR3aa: CASSADNIDQPQHF

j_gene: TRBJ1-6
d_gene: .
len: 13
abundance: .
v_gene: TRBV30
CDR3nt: TGTGCCTGGAGTGACAGGGATTGGTCACCCCTCCACTTT
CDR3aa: CAWSDRDWSPLHF

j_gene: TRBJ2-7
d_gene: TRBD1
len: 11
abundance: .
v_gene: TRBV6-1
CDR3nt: TGTGCCAGCACTAGGACAGGCGAGCAGTACTTC
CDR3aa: CASTRTGEQYF

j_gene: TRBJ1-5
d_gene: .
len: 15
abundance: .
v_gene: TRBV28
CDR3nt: TGTGCCAGCAGTTTAACAGGGCATAGCAATCAGCCCCAGCATTTT
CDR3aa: CASSLTGHSNQPQHF

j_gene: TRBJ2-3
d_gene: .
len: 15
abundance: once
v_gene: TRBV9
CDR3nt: TGTGCCAGCAGCGGTAGCTGGAGGAGCACAGATACGCAGTATTTT
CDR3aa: CASSGSWRSTDTQYF

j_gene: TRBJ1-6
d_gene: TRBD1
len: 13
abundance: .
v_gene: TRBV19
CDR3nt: TGTGCCAGCACGGGACAGCTAAATTCACCCCTCCACTTT
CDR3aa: CASTGQLNSPLHF

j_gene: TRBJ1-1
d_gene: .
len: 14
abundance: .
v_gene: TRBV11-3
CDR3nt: TGTGCCAGCAGCTCAACAGGGCGGAACACTGAAGCTTTCTTT
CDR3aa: CASSSTGRNTEAFF

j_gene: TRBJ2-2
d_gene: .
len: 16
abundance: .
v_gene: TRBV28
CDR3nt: TGTGCCAGCAGTTTTTCAGGGGTCGCGAACACCGGGGAGCTGTTTTTT
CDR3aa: CASSFSGVANTGELFF

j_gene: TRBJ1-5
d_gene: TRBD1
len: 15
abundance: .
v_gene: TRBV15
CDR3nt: TGTGCCACCAGCAGGGGGGACAGCTCCGATCAGCCCCAGCATTTT
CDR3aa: CATSRGDSSDQPQHF

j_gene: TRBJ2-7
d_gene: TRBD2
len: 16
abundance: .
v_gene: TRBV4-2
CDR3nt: TGTGCCAGCAGCCAAGATCTGAATAGCGGGAGTTACGAGCAGTACTTC
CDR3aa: CASSQDLNSGSYEQYF